Described below is a single TCR beta chain sequence and its context. This clone's antigen is unknown. No base quality information exists; no much larger clone differs at one position. The collaborating institutions used their own protocols to collect whole blood in K2EDTA tubes. For TCRbeta analysis, collaborators shipped samples in one of three forms: frozen whole blood, isolated PBMCs, or DNA extracted from either of those sample types. The CDR3 numbers 14 residues from cysteine through phenylalanine. Solely the CDR3 DNA is kept, with 42 bases framed from the first base. The germline V gene specifies SQVTM as CDR1 and ANQGSEA as CDR2. V is shortened by 5 bases, J by 2 bases, and the region joining them spans 14 bases. The data belong to a study of blood T cell repertoires in COVID-19 (dated by TCRdb to about 2020). Context from the whole study: Collaborator samples came from the United States, Italy and Spain and covered acute and convalescent phases of COVID-19. The prospective study material was composed of cDNA or gDNA derived from T cells, B-cell-depleted T cells, or PBMCs. Deeply sampled blood TCRbeta repertoires from subjects exposed to, actively infected with, or recovered from COVID-19 were included in the dataset. A freely available public database, intended as a resource for researchers studying the immune response to SARS-CoV-2, is where the repertoires were released. Samples came from the ongoing ImmuneRACE study (first 160 participants) plus 1,254 subjects from 6 global collaborators. Nearly every sample came with metadata listing a de-identified subject ID, COVID-19 status, age in years and sex. Where available, HLA class I and class II types were taken from metadata supplied by the sample provider and were not determined by assay-based typing. Here is what the overall study found, with its caveats: How much clinical and demographic metadata was included differed by source and by participant, and the metadata was provided uncurated.

TCRbeta CDR3 regions were amplified from genomic DNA using the immunoSEQ Assay, a bias-controlled multiplex PCR. On the authors' methods: The number of nucleated cells in each sample was estimated by amplification of reference gene primers within the assay. To quantify the absolute abundance of each unique TCRbeta CDR3 rearrangement, sequence reads were collapsed and filtered. For each sample, productive Simpson clonality was calculated by taking the square root of Simpson's diversity index across productive rearrangements. The source is immuneACCESS, and TCRdb retained only in-frame sequences with V and J called. Part of the clones is not carried over; for the studies checked, unresolved V genes explain less than half of this, and the remainder is unexplained. The V and J calls and clone size come from that table; D and trimming were worked out from the DNA. The sample includes some 210,000 clones, with around 92% observed a single time. Of the sample, approximately 1.2% is held by the ten largest clones.

This receptor was obtained from a man aged 25 to 40 with acute or convalescent COVID-19. Sequenced sample: peripheral blood. The V and J genes are TRBV29-1 and TRBJ2-3; a tentative D match to TRBD2 spans 5 bases. The sequenced DNA is TGCAGCGTTTCCAGCGGCATATCCACAGATACGCAGTATTTT. Its amino acids are CSVSSGISTDTQYF.